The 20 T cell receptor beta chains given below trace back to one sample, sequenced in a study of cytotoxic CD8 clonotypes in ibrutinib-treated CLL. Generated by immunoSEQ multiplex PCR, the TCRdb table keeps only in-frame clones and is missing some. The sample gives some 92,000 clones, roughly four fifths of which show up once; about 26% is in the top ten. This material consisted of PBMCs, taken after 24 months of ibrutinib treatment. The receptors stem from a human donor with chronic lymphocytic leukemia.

The CDR3 DNA reads as TGCGCCAGCAGCCAAGATACGTGGGATACGCAGTATTTT. Protein: CASSQDTWDTQYF. The V call is TRBV4-3, the J call TRBJ2-3; D remains ambiguous. The germline V gene encodes CDR1 LGHNA and CDR2 YSLEER. The CDR3 is 13 amino acids. V was pared by 0 bases and J by 6 bases, with 7 bases between.

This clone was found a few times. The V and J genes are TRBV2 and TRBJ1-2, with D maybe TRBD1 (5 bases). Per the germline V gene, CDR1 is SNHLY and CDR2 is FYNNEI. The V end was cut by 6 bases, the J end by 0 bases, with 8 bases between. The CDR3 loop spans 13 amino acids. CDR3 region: CASSRDANYGYTF. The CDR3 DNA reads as TGTGCCAGCAGCAGGGATGCTAACTATGGCTACACCTTC. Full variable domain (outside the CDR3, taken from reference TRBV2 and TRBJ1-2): EPEVTQTPSHQVTQMGQEVILRCVPISNHLYFYWYRQILGQKVEFLVSFYNNEISEKSEIFDDQFSVERPDGSNFTLKIRSTKLEDSAMYFCASSRDANYGYTFGSGTRLTVV.

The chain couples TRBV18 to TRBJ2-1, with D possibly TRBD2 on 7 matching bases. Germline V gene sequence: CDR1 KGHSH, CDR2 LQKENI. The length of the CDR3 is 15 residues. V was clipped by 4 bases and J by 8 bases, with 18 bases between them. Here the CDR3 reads CASSRDVRGADEQFF. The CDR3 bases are TGTGCCAGCTCACGGGATGTCCGGGGGGCCGATGAGCAGTTCTTC.

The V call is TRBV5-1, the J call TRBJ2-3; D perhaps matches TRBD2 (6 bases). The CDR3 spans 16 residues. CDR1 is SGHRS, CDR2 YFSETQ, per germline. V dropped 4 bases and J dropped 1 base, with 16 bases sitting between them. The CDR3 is CASSVGEARGTDTQYF. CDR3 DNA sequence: TGCGCCAGCAGCGTCGGGGAGGCGCGAGGCACAGATACGCAGTATTTT.

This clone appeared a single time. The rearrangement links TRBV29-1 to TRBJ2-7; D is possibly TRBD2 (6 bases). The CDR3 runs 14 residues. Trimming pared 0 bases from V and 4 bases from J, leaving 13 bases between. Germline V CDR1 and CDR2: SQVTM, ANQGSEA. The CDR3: CSVEEGQGGYEQYF. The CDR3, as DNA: TGCAGCGTTGAAGAGGGGCAGGGAGGTTACGAGCAGTACTTC.

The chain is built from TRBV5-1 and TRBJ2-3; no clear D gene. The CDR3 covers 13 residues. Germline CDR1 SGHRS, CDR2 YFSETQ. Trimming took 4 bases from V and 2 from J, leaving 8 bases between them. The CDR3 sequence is CASSTESTDTQYF. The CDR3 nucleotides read TGCGCCAGCAGCACGGAGTCCACAGATACGCAGTATTTT.

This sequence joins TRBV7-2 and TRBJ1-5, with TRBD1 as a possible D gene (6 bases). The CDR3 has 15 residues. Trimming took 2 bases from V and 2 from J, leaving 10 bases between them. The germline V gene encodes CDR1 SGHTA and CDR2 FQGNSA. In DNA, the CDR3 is TGTGCCAGCAGCTTAACAGGGCGGGGCAATCAGCCCCAGCATTTT. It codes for CASSLTGRGNQPQHF.

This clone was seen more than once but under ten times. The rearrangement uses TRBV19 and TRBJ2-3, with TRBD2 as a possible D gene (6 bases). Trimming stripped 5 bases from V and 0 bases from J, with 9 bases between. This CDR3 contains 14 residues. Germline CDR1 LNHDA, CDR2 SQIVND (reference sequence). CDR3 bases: TGTGCCAGTAGTGTTGGGACTAGCACAGATACGCAGTATTTT. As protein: CASSVGTSTDTQYF. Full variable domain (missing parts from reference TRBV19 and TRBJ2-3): DGGITQSPKYLFRKEGQNVTLSCEQNLNHDAMYWYRQDPGQGLRLIYYSQIVNDFQKGDIAEGYSVSREKKESFPLTVTSAQKNPTAFYLCASSVGTSTDTQYFGPGTRLTVL.

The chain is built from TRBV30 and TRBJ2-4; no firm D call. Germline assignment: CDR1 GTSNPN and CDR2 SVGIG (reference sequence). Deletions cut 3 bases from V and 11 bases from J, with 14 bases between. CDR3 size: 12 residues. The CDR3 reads CAWSPGSPFQYF. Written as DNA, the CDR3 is TGTGCCTGGAGCCCGGGCTCACCGTTTCAGTACTTC. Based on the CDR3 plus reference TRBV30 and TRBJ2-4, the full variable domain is SQTIHQWPATLVQPVGSPLSLECTVEGTSNPNLYWYRQAAGRGLQLLFYSVGIGQISSEVPQNLSASRPQDRQFILSSKKLLLSDSGFYLCAWSPGSPFQYFGAGTRLSVL.

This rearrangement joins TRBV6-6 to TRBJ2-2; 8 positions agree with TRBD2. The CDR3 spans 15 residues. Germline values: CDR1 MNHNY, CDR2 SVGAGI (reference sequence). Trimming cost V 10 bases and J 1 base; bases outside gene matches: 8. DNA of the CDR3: TGTGCCATCCAGAGCAGCGGGGGGAACACCGGGGAGCTGTTTTTT. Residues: CAIQSSGGNTGELFF.

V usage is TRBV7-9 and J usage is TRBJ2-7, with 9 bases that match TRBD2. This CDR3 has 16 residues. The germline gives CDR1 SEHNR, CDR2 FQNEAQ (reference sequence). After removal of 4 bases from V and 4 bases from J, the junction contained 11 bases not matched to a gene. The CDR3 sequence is CASSYKAGGFLYEQYF. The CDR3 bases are TGTGCCAGCAGCTATAAAGCGGGGGGTTTTTTGTACGAGCAGTACTTC.

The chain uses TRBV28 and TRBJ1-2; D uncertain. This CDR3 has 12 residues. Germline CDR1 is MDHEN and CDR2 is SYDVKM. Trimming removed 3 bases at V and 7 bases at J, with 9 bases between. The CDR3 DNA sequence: TGTGCCAGCAGTTTCCGGACCCCTGGCTACACCTTC. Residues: CASSFRTPGYTF.

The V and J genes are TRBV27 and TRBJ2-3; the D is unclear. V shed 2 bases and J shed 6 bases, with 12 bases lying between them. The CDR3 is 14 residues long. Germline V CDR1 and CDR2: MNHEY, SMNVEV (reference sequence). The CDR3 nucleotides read TGTGCCAGCAGTTTAACTCGTTACGCTGATACGCAGTATTTT. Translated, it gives CASSLTRYADTQYF.

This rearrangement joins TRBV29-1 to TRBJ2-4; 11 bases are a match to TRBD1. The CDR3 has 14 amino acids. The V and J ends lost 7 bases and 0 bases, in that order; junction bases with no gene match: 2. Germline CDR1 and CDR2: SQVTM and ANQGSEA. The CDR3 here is CSGTGGPAKNIQYF. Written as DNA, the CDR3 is TGCAGCGGGACAGGGGGCCCAGCCAAAAACATTCAGTACTTC. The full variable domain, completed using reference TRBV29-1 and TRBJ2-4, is SAVISQKPSRDICQRGTSLTIQCQVDSQVTMMFWYRQQPGQSLTLIATANQGSEATYESGFVIDKFPISRPNLTFSTLTVSNMSPEDSSIYLCSGTGGPAKNIQYFGAGTRLSVL.

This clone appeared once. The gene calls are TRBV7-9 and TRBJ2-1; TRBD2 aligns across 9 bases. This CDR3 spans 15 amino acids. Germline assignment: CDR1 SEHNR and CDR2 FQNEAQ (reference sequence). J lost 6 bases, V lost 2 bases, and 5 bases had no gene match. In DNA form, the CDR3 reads TGTGCCAGCAGCTTACCGGGACTAGCTATCAATGAGCAGTTCTTC. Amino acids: CASSLPGLAINEQFF.

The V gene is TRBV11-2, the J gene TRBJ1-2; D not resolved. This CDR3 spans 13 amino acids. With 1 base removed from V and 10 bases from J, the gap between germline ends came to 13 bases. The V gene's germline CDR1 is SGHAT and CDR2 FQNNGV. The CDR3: CASSLGAATFYTF. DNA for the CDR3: TGTGCCAGCAGCTTAGGGGCCGCAACCTTCTACACCTTC. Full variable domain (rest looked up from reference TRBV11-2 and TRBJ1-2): EAGVAQSPRYKIIEKRQSVAFWCNPISGHATLYWYQQILGQGPKLLIQFQNNGVVDDSQLPKDRFSAERLKGVDSTLKIQPAKLEDSAVYLCASSLGAATFYTFGSGTRLTVV.

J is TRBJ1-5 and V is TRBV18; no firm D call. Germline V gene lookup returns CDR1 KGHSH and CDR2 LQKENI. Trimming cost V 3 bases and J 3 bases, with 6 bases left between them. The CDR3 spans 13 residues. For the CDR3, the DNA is TGTGCCAGCTCACCCACCCCCAATCAGCCCCAGCATTTT. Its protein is CASSPTPNQPQHF.

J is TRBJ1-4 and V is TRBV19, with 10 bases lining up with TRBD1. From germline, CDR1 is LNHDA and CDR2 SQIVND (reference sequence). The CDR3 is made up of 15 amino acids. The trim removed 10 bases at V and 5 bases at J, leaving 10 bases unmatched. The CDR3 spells CAIAGTGDKNEKLFF. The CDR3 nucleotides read TGTGCCATCGCCGGGACAGGGGATAAGAATGAAAAACTGTTTTTT.

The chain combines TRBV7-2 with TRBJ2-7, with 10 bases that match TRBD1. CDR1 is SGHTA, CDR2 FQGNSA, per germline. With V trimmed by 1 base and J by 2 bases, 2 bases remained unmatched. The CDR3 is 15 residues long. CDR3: CASSLGTGGTYEQYF. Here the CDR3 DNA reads TGTGCCAGCAGCTTAGGGACAGGGGGGACCTACGAGCAGTACTTC.

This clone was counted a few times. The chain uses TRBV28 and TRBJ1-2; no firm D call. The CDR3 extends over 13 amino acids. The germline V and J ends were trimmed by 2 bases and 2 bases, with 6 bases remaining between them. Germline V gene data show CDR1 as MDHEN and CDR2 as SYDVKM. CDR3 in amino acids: CASSLRTNYGYTF. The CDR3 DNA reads TGTGCCAGCAGTTTAAGGACCAACTATGGCTACACCTTC.